This T cell receptor (beta chain) is from a study of blood T cells in healthy people across ages. For this clonotype: Its antigen is not identified.

A second PCR, run for about 7 to 11 cycles, used a sample-barcoded 5' primer plus a J-beta primer mix. All cDNA molecules were each tagged by a template-switch adaptor with 12 random nucleotides. TCRdb reprocessed the 5' RACE reads via MiXCR and lists one record per CDR3 protein. This table holds hundreds of thousands of distinct CDR3 sequences, roughly 30% found once. Germline CDR1 SGHRS, CDR2 YFSETQ. This CDR3 contains 13 residues. Trimming cost V 4 bases and J 16 bases, with 18 bases left between them. Broader study findings: Shifts in expanded clonotypes may have been confounded by donor CMV status, which was unknown.

Isolated per sample were at least 7 million PBMCs. Sequencing input: blood. This rearrangement joins TRBV5-1 to TRBJ1-6; no clear D gene. The sequence was obtained from a woman over 75 in good health. This CDR3 reads CASSLKNDAPLHF. DNA for the CDR3: TGCGCCAGCAGCCTTAAAAACGACGCTCCTCTCCACTTT.